Below are 10 T cell receptor beta chains sequenced from a single sample in a study of T cells in Graves' hyperthyroidism and ophthalmopathy. RNA transcripts served as the template for amplifying TCR beta CDR3 regions. First-round RT-PCR of the TCR CDR3 relied on the HTBI primer set. TCRdb analysed the multiplex PCR reads with MiXCR anew, one entry per CDR3 protein. The sample lists a few hundred thousand distinct CDR3 sequences; roughly 13% were seen once. The sequenced material came from blood. Receptor source: a woman in her 40s with Graves' ophthalmopathy.

This clonotype was found many times. V usage is TRBV7-9 and J usage is TRBJ2-7; 8 bases are a match to TRBD1. The CDR3 runs to 15 residues. J lost 3 bases, V lost 6 bases, and 10 bases had no gene match. From germline, CDR1 is SEHNR and CDR2 FQNEAQ (reference sequence). CDR3 protein: CASSETGQGHYEQYF. CDR3 coding DNA: TGTGCCAGCAGTGAGACAGGACAGGGACACTACGAGCAGTACTTC.

This clonotype showed up many times. This sequence joins TRBV7-8 and TRBJ2-7, with D tentatively TRBD1 (6 bases). V gave up 4 bases and J gave up 6 bases, with 16 bases separating them. Germline values: CDR1 SGHVS, CDR2 FQNEAQ. The CDR3 has 14 residues. CDR3 in DNA: TGTGCCAGCAGCTCGCCACTAACAGGGTCCGAGCAGTACTTC. Translated: CASSSPLTGSEQYF.

Note on this clonotype: This may be a read error: a much more frequent sequence differs by one nucleotide. This chain's CDR3 is CTSRISGSVYNEQFF. In DNA, the CDR3 is TGTACCAGCAGAATTAGCGGGAGTGTCTACAATGAGCAGTTCTTC. The V and J genes are TRBV2 and TRBJ2-1, with 9 nucleotides matching TRBD2. Germline V gene lookup returns CDR1 SNHLY and CDR2 FYNNEI. There are 15 residues in the CDR3. Looking up the rest from reference TRBV2 and TRBJ2-1 gives the full variable domain: EPEVTQTPSHQVTQMGQEVILRCVPISNHLYFYWYRQILGQKVEFLVSFYNNEISEKSEIFDDQFSVERPDGSNFTLKIRSTKLEDSAMYFCTSRISGSVYNEQFFGPGTRLTVL.

The chain links TRBV29-1 to TRBJ2-3; a possible D gene is TRBD2 (5 bases). The CDR3 covers 14 residues. Germline V gene lookup returns CDR1 SQVTM and CDR2 ANQGSEA. Trimming removed 0 bases from V and 6 bases from J, with 13 bases in between. CDR3 sequence: CSVEDPGFMDTQYF. For the CDR3, the DNA is TGCAGCGTTGAAGATCCGGGGTTTATGGATACGCAGTATTTT.

This clonotype was seen repeatedly, ten times or more. The chain links TRBV12-3 or TRBV12-4 to TRBJ2-1; 7 bases agree with TRBD1. With V trimmed by 6 bases and J by 6 bases, 11 bases remained unmatched. The CDR3 is 15 amino acids. As DNA, the CDR3 is TGTGCCAGCAGCCCTGACAGGGTTGGGTCCAATGAGCAGTTCTTC. It is translated as CASSPDRVGSNEQFF.

The V and J genes are TRBV14 and TRBJ1-1; 9 bases agree with TRBD1. The V segment lost 1 base and the J segment 8 bases; nucleotides outside the gene matches: 5. CDR1 is SGHDN, CDR2 FVKESK, per germline. The CDR3 is 14 residues long. The CDR3 here is CASSQVIGQGEAFF. Here the CDR3 DNA reads TGTGCCAGCAGCCAAGTAATCGGACAGGGGGAAGCTTTCTTT.

This clonotype has ten or more counts. This chain links TRBV5-6 with TRBJ2-7; D uncertain. The CDR3 contains 11 residues. Trimming took off 5 bases at V and 2 bases at J, with 5 bases between the two ends. CDR1 is SGHDT, CDR2 YYEEEE, per germline. As DNA, the CDR3 is TGTGCCAGCAGTTCCCCCTACGAGCAGTACTTC. As protein: CASSSPYEQYF.

Comments on this clonotype: This may be a read error: a much more frequent sequence differs by one nucleotide. The chain uses TRBV20-1 and TRBJ1-2; 7 nucleotides line up with TRBD1. Per the germline V gene, CDR1 is DFQATT and CDR2 is SNEGSKA (reference sequence). The CDR3 totals 16 residues. CDR3 sequence (DNA): TGCAGTGCTAGAGTTGGACGACAGGGCGGGATCTATGGCTGCACCTTC. Its translation: CSARVGRQGGIYGCTF.

This chain uses TRBV19 with TRBJ1-5; D is undetermined. V was clipped by 5 bases and J by 0 bases, with 11 bases between them. This CDR3 spans 15 amino acids. Germline-derived CDR1 and CDR2 are LNHDA and SQIVND (reference sequence). CDR3 protein: CASSSPGASNQPQHF. CDR3 DNA sequence: TGTGCCAGTAGTTCCCCGGGTGCTAGCAATCAGCCCCAGCATTTT.

The chain is built from TRBV9 and TRBJ1-1; D call uncertain. V dropped 3 bases and J dropped 6 bases, with 18 bases sitting between them. The germline CDR1 and CDR2 sequences are SGDLS and YYNGEE. The CDR3 loop spans 15 amino acids. CDR3 in DNA: TGTGCCAGCAGCGGCAGTCCGGGTCCCGGGGCTGAAGCTTTCTTT. Residues: CASSGSPGPGAEAFF. Based on the CDR3 plus reference TRBV9 and TRBJ1-1, the full variable domain is DSGVTQTPKHLITATGQRVTLRCSPRSGDLSVYWYQQSLDQGLQFLIQYYNGEERAKGNILERFSAQQFPDLHSELNLSSLELGDSALYFCASSGSPGPGAEAFFGQGTRLTVV.